This note documents a single TCR beta chain sequence. The data stem from a study of blood T cells in healthy people across ages. Using a J-beta primer mix together with a sample-barcoded 5' primer, a second PCR was run for roughly 6 to 12 cycles. Each cDNA molecule was tagged by a template-switch adaptor with 12 random nucleotides. TCRdb processed the 5' RACE reads anew with MiXCR; each CDR3 protein has one entry. The table has about 930,000 distinct CDR3 sequences, about 28% seen once. The CDR3 is 13 residues long. The same data also went into a second study, on T cells of mothers and their children.

Sequencing was carried out using blood. The origin of this receptor is a middle-aged woman in good health. The gene calls are TRBV12-3 or TRBV12-4 and TRBJ2-2; 11 bases are a match to TRBD2. The chain's CDR3 is CGTSGRNTGELFF. In DNA, the CDR3 is TGTGGAACTAGCGGGAGGAACACCGGGGAGCTGTTTTTT.